The rows below give T cell receptor beta chains drawn from one sample of a study of early T cells in non-severe SARS-CoV-2 infection. In TCRdb, the 5' RACE reads were re-called with MiXCR into one record per CDR3 protein. The data contain some 57,000 distinct CDR3 sequences, roughly 13% of them singletons. What was sequenced was whole blood. These receptors were collected from an adult who was a healthcare worker with PCR-confirmed SARS-CoV-2 infection or an uninfected control (not recorded which). The CDR3 runs from the conserved cysteine through the conserved F or W. A D gene is named only where the DNA matches it firmly. A clone size is listed for some rows: how often the clone was seen (once, few, many), or a class if it is expanded.

>TRBJ2-7|many|TRBV3-1|TRBD2
CASSPLRRGGSSYEQYF
TGTGCCAGCAGCCCCCTCCGACGCGGGGGGAGCTCCTACGAGCAGTACTTC
>TRBJ1-4|few|TRBV7-9|.
CASSFDGGHEKLFF
TGTGCCAGCAGCTTTGACGGGGGGCATGAAAAACTGTTTTTT
>TRBJ1-5|few|TRBV18|.
CASSPGVNQPQHF
TGTGCCAGCTCACCGGGGGTGAATCAGCCCCAGCATTTT
>TRBJ2-7|.|TRBV29-1|TRBD1
CSVDGTGSDEQYF
TGCAGCGTTGACGGGACAGGGAGCGACGAGCAGTACTTC
>TRBJ2-7|.|TRBV7-2|TRBD1
CASSVRGQDTYEQYF
TGTGCCAGCAGCGTACGGGGACAGGACACTTACGAGCAGTACTTC
>TRBJ2-1|many|TRBV6-5|TRBD2
CASKIGLAGYNEQFF
TGTGCCAGCAAGATTGGACTAGCGGGGTACAATGAGCAGTTCTTC
>TRBJ2-3|few|TRBV2|.
CASRKNEDTQYF
TGTGCCAGCAGAAAGAATGAAGATACGCAGTATTTT
>TRBJ2-1|many|TRBV5-5|.
CASSLALGEQFF
TGTGCCAGCAGCTTGGCATTAGGGGAGCAGTTCTTC
>TRBJ2-1|.|TRBV7-9|TRBD2
CASSSQFAGDLYNEQFF
TGTGCCAGCAGCTCCCAGTTCGCGGGAGATCTCTACAATGAGCAGTTCTTC
>TRBJ2-5|many|TRBV7-2|.
CASSLGQWETQYF
TGTGCCAGCAGTCTTGGACAGTGGGAGACCCAGTACTTC